This T cell receptor (beta chain) was sequenced in a study of early T cells in non-severe SARS-CoV-2 infection. One entry per CDR3 protein, called by TCRdb with MiXCR from the 5' RACE reads. The sample records 80,000 to 100,000 distinct CDR3 sequences, approximately 13% being singletons. V was pared by 8 bases and J by 7 bases, with 16 bases between. The CDR3 is made up of 13 amino acids. Germline CDR1 reads LGHDT; CDR2 reads YNNKEL (reference sequence). Sequencing used whole blood. This rearrangement joins TRBV3-1 to TRBJ2-3, with D tentatively TRBD2 (5 bases). This TCR derives from an adult who was a healthcare worker with PCR-confirmed SARS-CoV-2 infection or an uninfected control (not recorded which). CDR3 in DNA: TGTGCCAGCCGAAAAGAGGGCAGATATACGCAGTATTTT. It is translated as CASRKEGRYTQYF.